The next 20 T cell receptor beta chains were all read from a single sample in a study of cytomegalovirus exposure and HLA in healthy donors. 60 Vbeta and 13 Jbeta primers were used in PCR. Sequencing used immunoSEQ multiplex PCR; TCRdb keeps in-frame clones, though not all of them. Here the sample spans hundreds of thousands of clones, about three quarters being singletons. The sequencing input was PBMCs. The receptors shown here come from a man between 40 and 49 years old in good health and CMV-seronegative.

The rearrangement uses TRBV7-3 and TRBJ1-1; perhaps TRBD1 as D (5 bases). This CDR3 has 17 amino acids. CDR1 and CDR2 from the germline V gene are SGHTA and FQGTGA. V was shortened by 0 bases and J by 0 bases, with 14 bases between the two germline ends. CDR3 protein: CASSLTYRPLLNTEAFF. As DNA, the CDR3 is TGTGCCAGCAGCTTAACGTACAGGCCTCTTTTGAACACTGAAGCTTTCTTT.

The genes are TRBV6-6 and TRBJ2-7; 13 bases map to TRBD2. J lost 6 bases, V lost 6 bases, and 8 bases had no gene match. CDR3 length: 15 residues. Germline assignment: CDR1 MNHNY and CDR2 SVGAGI (reference sequence). CDR3: CASSSTGTSGIEQYF. The DNA for the CDR3 is TGTGCCAGCAGCTCGACCGGGACTAGCGGGATCGAGCAGTACTTC.

As DNA, the CDR3 is TGTGCCAGCAGTGTATCGGGCGGGAGGGTTGAGACCCAGTACTTC. Its protein product is CASSVSGGRVETQYF. V is TRBV25-1 and J is TRBJ2-5; 9 bases match TRBD2. Unmatched junction bases numbered 8, after V lost 4 bases and J lost 5 bases. The CDR3 contains 15 residues. Germline assignment: CDR1 MGHDK and CDR2 SYGVNS.

The CDR3 here is CASSRLAGGTDTQYF. The CDR3 DNA reads as TGTGCCAGCAGTAGACTAGCGGGGGGCACAGATACGCAGTATTTT. The chain links TRBV6-6 to TRBJ2-3, with 12 nucleotides matching TRBD2. This CDR3 is built from 15 residues. Germline V lookup: CDR1 MNHNY, CDR2 SVGAGI (reference sequence). The V segment lost 5 bases and the J segment 1 base; nucleotides outside the gene matches: 1.

The CDR3 nucleotides are TGTGCCAGCAGTGCGCGAGATACGCAGTATTTT. Amino acids: CASSARDTQYF. The rearrangement uses TRBV28 and TRBJ2-3; unclear D gene. Trimming removed 5 bases from V and 5 bases from J, with 5 bases in between. Germline CDR1 and CDR2: MDHEN and SYDVKM. This CDR3 region has 11 residues.

This clone has more than one count but fewer than ten. This chain uses TRBV7-9 with TRBJ1-2, with 8 bases identical to TRBD1. The CDR3 loop spans 15 amino acids. The junction had 6 bases not matched to a gene; V was cut back by 3 bases and J by 3 bases. Germline values: CDR1 SEHNR, CDR2 FQNEAQ (reference sequence). The CDR3 nucleotides are TGTGCCAGCAGCTTTGCACAGGGGGTAGACTATGGCTACACCTTC. The encoded protein is CASSFAQGVDYGYTF. Filled out from reference TRBV7-9 and TRBJ1-2, the complete variable domain reads DTGVSQNPRHKITKRGQNVTFRCDPISEHNRLYWYRQTLGQGPEFLTYFQNEAQLEKSRLLSDRFSAERPKGSFSTLEIQRTEQGDSAMYLCASSFAQGVDYGYTFGSGTRLTVV.

V usage is TRBV19 and J usage is TRBJ2-3; TRBD1 agrees at 9 bases. Germline values: CDR1 LNHDA, CDR2 SQIVND (reference sequence). V gave up 9 bases and J gave up 2 bases; unmatched junction bases: 3. CDR3 length: 13 amino acids. The CDR3 nucleotides read TGTGCCAGCCGGGACAGGGCCACAGATACGCAGTATTTT. This sequence encodes CASRDRATDTQYF.

The genes are TRBV27 and TRBJ1-2; the match to TRBD1 covers 11 bases. The CDR3 has 16 amino acids. The germline V gene has CDR1 MNHEY and CDR2 SMNVEV (reference sequence). V lost 4 bases to trimming and J lost 4 bases; unmatched junction nucleotides: 8. The CDR3 DNA reads TGTGCCAGCAGTTCCACCGGGACAGGGGGGGGCTATGGCTACACCTTC. This sequence encodes CASSSTGTGGGYGYTF.

The CDR3 here is CASSATRNGETQYF. The CDR3 coding sequence is TGTGCCAGCAGCGCGACTAGGAATGGTGAGACCCAGTACTTC. The chain employs TRBV2 and TRBJ2-5; D perhaps matches TRBD2 (6 bases). This CDR3 has 14 residues. The ends were cut back, 6 bases at V and 5 bases at J, with 16 bases in the middle. CDR1 is SNHLY, CDR2 FYNNEI, per germline.

The chain has TRBV7-8 and TRBJ2-1; 7 positions match TRBD2. Looked up from germline, CDR1 is SGHVS and CDR2 is FQNEAQ. The CDR3 runs 16 residues. V lost 2 bases to trimming and J lost 4 bases; unmatched junction nucleotides: 8. The DNA of the CDR3 is TGTGCCAGCAGCTTAATTGTGGGGGGGATTTACAATGAGCAGTTCTTC. It encodes CASSLIVGGIYNEQFF.

CDR3 protein: CATSLLTSGRRGYGEQYF. CDR3 nucleotides: TGTGCCACCAGCCTTCTAACTAGCGGAAGAAGAGGTTACGGCGAGCAGTACTTC. The rearrangement joins TRBV15 to TRBJ2-7; TRBD2 agrees at 8 bases. The CDR3 runs to 18 residues. Germline CDR1 is LNHNV and CDR2 is YYDKDF (reference sequence). With 5 bases clipped from V and 6 bases from J, the junction kept 21 bases outside the gene matches.

This rearrangement joins TRBV7-9 to TRBJ2-7; 14 nucleotides match TRBD2. The CDR3 totals 15 residues. Trimming at V came to 5 bases and at J to 11 bases, leaving 11 bases not matched to a gene. Per the germline V gene, CDR1 is SEHNR and CDR2 is FQNEAQ (reference sequence). CDR3 sequence reads: CASSPMGLAGELKYF. The CDR3, as DNA: TGTGCCAGCAGCCCAATGGGACTAGCGGGAGAACTCAAGTACTTC.

J is TRBJ2-7 and V is TRBV5-1, with D tentatively TRBD2 (5 bases). CDR1 is SGHRS and CDR2 is YFSETQ in the germline V gene. The CDR3 is 16 amino acids. V was cut by 0 bases and J by 3 bases, with 16 bases left in between. In nucleotides, the CDR3 is TGCGCCAGCAGCTTGGCCTTGACTAACGAACACTACGAGCAGTACTTC. Its translation: CASSLALTNEHYEQYF.

The gene calls are TRBV7-2 and TRBJ1-1; 9 nucleotides line up with TRBD1. V was clipped by 8 bases and J by 1 base; unmatched bases: 8. Looked up from germline, CDR1 is SGHTA and CDR2 is FQGNSA. The CDR3 length is 15 residues. CDR3 DNA: TGTGCCAGCGGGGGGACAGGGAGAACGAACACTGAAGCTTTCTTT. It codes for CASGGTGRTNTEAFF. The full variable domain, in which reference TRBV7-2 and TRBJ1-1 provide the parts outside the CDR3, is GAGVSQSPSNKVTEKGKDVELRCDPISGHTALYWYRQSLGQGLEFLIYFQGNSAPDKSGLPSDRFSAERTGGSVSTLTIQRTQQEDSAVYLCASGGTGRTNTEAFFGQGTRLTVV.

This clone was found once. This chain joins TRBV7-3 and TRBJ2-2; D is possibly TRBD2 (6 bases). The CDR3 totals 16 residues. Germline CDR1 reads SGHTA; CDR2 reads FQGTGA. The ends were cut back, 1 base at V and 5 bases at J, with 14 bases in the middle. The CDR3 sequence is CASSLIGSSGTGELFF. The CDR3 DNA reads as TGTGCCAGCAGCTTAATAGGATCCAGCGGGACCGGGGAGCTGTTTTTT.

The J gene is TRBJ1-2, the V gene TRBV6-1; D unresolved. CDR1 is MNHNS, CDR2 SASEGT, per germline. The CDR3 runs to 13 residues. Trimming cost V 4 bases and J 7 bases, with 13 bases left between them. DNA of the CDR3: TGTGCCAGCAGTGCCTGGAGTGGTGGTGGCTACACCTTC. The encoded protein is CASSAWSGGGYTF.

V is TRBV19 and J is TRBJ2-7; TRBD2 matches 11 bases. After removal of 5 bases from V and 3 bases from J, the junction contained 15 bases not matched to a gene. The CDR3 has 18 residues. Germline V lookup: CDR1 LNHDA, CDR2 SQIVND (reference sequence). CDR3 sequence: CASSSRDSGGVSLYEQYF. The CDR3 nucleotides are TGTGCCAGTAGTTCCCGTGATAGCGGGGGGGTTTCCCTCTACGAGCAGTACTTC.

This chain joins TRBV27 and TRBJ1-5, with D possibly being TRBD1 (5 bases). The CDR3 spans 14 residues. Germline CDR1 is MNHEY and CDR2 is SMNVEV (reference sequence). Trimming removed 5 bases from V and 5 bases from J, with 13 bases in between. CDR3 region: CASSPRELYQPQHF. In DNA form, the CDR3 reads TGTGCCAGCAGTCCCAGGGAACTTTATCAGCCCCAGCATTTT.

This clone was picked up one time. V gene TRBV27 combines with J gene TRBJ2-4; a weak D match, TRBD2 (7 bases). This CDR3 has 15 residues. Germline V gene lookup returns CDR1 MNHEY and CDR2 SMNVEV (reference sequence). With 6 bases removed from V and 6 bases from J, the gap between germline ends came to 18 bases. This CDR3 reads CASRPGGPLGNIQYF. CDR3 bases: TGTGCCAGCAGACCCGGGGGGCCATTAGGAAACATTCAGTACTTC.

This sequence joins TRBV2 and TRBJ1-1; tentative D call: TRBD1 (6 bases). Trimming pared 5 bases from V and 2 bases from J, leaving 18 bases between. The CDR3 loop spans 16 amino acids. Per germline, CDR1 SNHLY and CDR2 FYNNEI. The CDR3 nucleotides read TGTGCCAGCAGTACGGGACATACAACCCAAAACACTGAAGCTTTCTTT. Protein: CASSTGHTTQNTEAFF.